This T cell receptor (beta chain) was identified during a study of blood T cell repertoires in COVID-19. The study recruited people aged roughly 18 to 100 years across approximately 24 US areas. Cohorts were determined from participant-reported clinical history. What the recovered Cohort 3 donors had was two negative PCRs, clearance, or symptom resolution. Authors' methods: Estimation of nucleated cell counts was performed using reference gene primer amplification. Method: immunoSEQ multiplex PCR; TCRdb's copy keeps in-frame clones and lacks some. V, J and clone size reflect that table, while D and trimming were determined from the DNA. This sample has about 200,000 clones, with 89% found just once. Trimming cost V 5 bases and J 7 bases, with 18 bases left between them. The germline gives CDR1 SGHVS, CDR2 FNYEAQ. This CDR3 is built from 15 residues.

The chain employs TRBV7-6 and TRBJ1-5; TRBD1 might be the D (5 bases). This TCR was recovered from a young woman who had recovered from COVID-19. The sample was PBMCs or T cells enriched from blood (not recorded which). CDR3 nucleotides: TGTGCCAGCAGCCCGCAGAGTGGGAGGGGCCAGCCCCAGCATTTT. This codes for CASSPQSGRGQPQHF.